Presented here are 18 T cell receptor beta chains from one specimen sequenced in a study of blood T cell repertoires in COVID-19. Profiling relied on immunoSEQ multiplex PCR, and the TCRdb table lists in-frame clones only, not all of them. The data show about 170,000 clones, roughly 88% seen once. Sequenced sample: peripheral blood. The source of these receptors is a man in his late teens or twenties with COVID-19, enrolled during active disease.

CDR3 sequence: CASSIRGISGRDEQFF. CDR3 bases: TGTGCCAGTAGTATAAGAGGAATTAGCGGGAGGGATGAGCAGTTCTTC. The chain uses TRBV19 and TRBJ2-1; TRBD2 matches 11 bases. CDR3 length: 16 amino acids. V trimming: 2 bases; J trimming: 8 bases; junction bases outside the gene matches: 8. Germline CDR1 reads LNHDA; CDR2 reads SQIVND (reference sequence).

The rearrangement uses TRBV6-2 or TRBV6-3 and TRBJ2-7; the D gene is possibly TRBD1 (6 bases). The CDR3 contains 14 residues. With 6 bases removed from V and 3 bases from J, the gap between germline ends came to 15 bases. CDR1 MNHEY and CDR2 SVGEGT come from the germline V gene. DNA for the CDR3: TGTGCCAGCAGCTATGGACAGACTTTCTACGAGCAGTACTTC. Translated, it gives CASSYGQTFYEQYF.

J is TRBJ2-1 and V is TRBV30, with 10 nucleotides matching TRBD1. Per germline, CDR1 GTSNPN and CDR2 SVGIG (reference sequence). The CDR3 is made up of 11 amino acids. Trimming cost V 8 bases and J 9 bases; bases outside gene matches: 4. The CDR3 reads CAGTGAGEQFF. CDR3 DNA: TGTGCCGGGACAGGGGCGGGTGAGCAGTTCTTC.

The genes are TRBV19 and TRBJ1-1, with 7 bases that match TRBD1. The J segment lost 3 bases and the V segment lost 6 bases, leaving 7 bases of the junction unmatched. The germline CDR1 and CDR2 sequences are LNHDA and SQIVND (reference sequence). There are 14 residues in the CDR3. The CDR3 sequence is CASRRQGRDTEAFF. The DNA of the CDR3 is TGTGCCAGTAGGAGACAGGGCAGGGACACTGAAGCTTTCTTT.

The genes are TRBV3-1 (or the pseudogene TRBV3-2) and TRBJ2-3; 11 bases are shared with TRBD2. The trim removed 1 base at V and 3 bases at J, leaving 9 bases unmatched. The CDR3 has 18 residues. Germline CDR1 and CDR2: LGHDT and YNNKEL (reference sequence). CDR3 in amino acids: CASSQVWLAGGPTDTQYF. CDR3 coding DNA: TGTGCCAGCAGCCAAGTATGGTTAGCGGGAGGGCCGACAGATACGCAGTATTTT.

This clone was found once. The chain links TRBV28 to TRBJ2-3, with 8 bases aligning to TRBD2. The V segment lost 7 bases and the J segment 6 bases; nucleotides outside the gene matches: 9. Looked up from germline, CDR1 is MDHEN and CDR2 is SYDVKM. The CDR3 sequence is 14 residues long. The CDR3 reads CASTRRGVTDTQYF. The CDR3 nucleotides read TGTGCCAGCACAAGGCGGGGGGTCACGGATACGCAGTATTTT.

The CDR3 loop is CASSIGGRPSYEQYF. CDR3 bases: TGTGCCAGTAGTATAGGCGGGAGACCCTCCTACGAGCAGTACTTC. V and J are TRBV19 and TRBJ2-7; 7 bases match TRBD2. With 1 base clipped from V and 0 bases from J, the junction kept 3 bases outside the gene matches. Germline V gives CDR1 LNHDA, CDR2 SQIVND (reference sequence). CDR3 length equals 15 residues.

The rearrangement links TRBV27 to TRBJ1-6; D gene ambiguous. Trimming took off 2 bases at V and 5 bases at J, with 4 bases between the two ends. Germline V lookup: CDR1 MNHEY, CDR2 SMNVEV (reference sequence). The length of the CDR3 is 13 residues. The CDR3 nucleotides are TGTGCCAGCAGTTTAACGGATAATTCACCCCTCCACTTT. Translating it yields CASSLTDNSPLHF.

V and J are TRBV19 and TRBJ1-5, with no clear D. CDR3 length equals 16 residues. Germline CDR1 LNHDA, CDR2 SQIVND (reference sequence). V gave up 4 bases and J gave up 10 bases, with 23 bases separating them. CDR3: CASSTSRRARWVPQHF. Here the CDR3 DNA reads TGTGCCAGTAGTACCTCCCGGCGGGCTAGATGGGTACCCCAGCATTTT.

The rearrangement links TRBV4-3 to TRBJ2-7; 9 bases align to TRBD2. The J segment lost 0 bases and the V segment lost 0 bases, leaving 12 bases of the junction unmatched. The CDR3 is 19 amino acids. Germline CDR1 reads LGHNA; CDR2 reads YSLEER. The CDR3 bases are TGCGCCAGCAGCCAAGAAAGTCCTTTTACTAGCGGGTACTCCTACGAGCAGTACTTC. It yields the protein CASSQESPFTSGYSYEQYF.

The chain employs TRBV6-6 and TRBJ2-7, with 12 bases lining up with TRBD2. The germline V gene has CDR1 MNHNY and CDR2 SVGAGI (reference sequence). J gave up 7 bases and V 5 bases, and 15 bases lay outside the gene matches. This CDR3 comprises 17 residues. CDR3 residues: CASSQTVLAGGPVEQYF. Here the CDR3 DNA reads TGTGCCAGCAGTCAAACAGTCCTAGCGGGAGGGCCGGTTGAGCAGTACTTC.

J is TRBJ2-3 and V is TRBV24-1; TRBD1 matches 7 bases. Germline trimming cut 5 bases from V and 1 base from J; bases unmatched to any gene: 5. From germline, CDR1 is KGHDR and CDR2 SFDVKD. The CDR3 is made up of 15 amino acids. CDR3 coding DNA: TGTGCCACCAGTGGCCCTGACAGGGGCACAGATACGCAGTATTTT. The encoded protein is CATSGPDRGTDTQYF.

The chain carries TRBV7-6 and TRBJ2-1; a weak D match, TRBD2 (6 bases). The germline V and J ends were trimmed by 1 base and 6 bases, with 16 bases remaining between them. Germline V CDR1 and CDR2: SGHVS, FNYEAQ. The CDR3 has 16 amino acids. The CDR3 DNA reads as TGTGCCAGCAGCTTAGGTCCGGGGGTGACGGGCAATGAGCAGTTCTTC. It is translated as CASSLGPGVTGNEQFF.

The count of this clone is one. The chain has TRBV28 and TRBJ2-3; 9 bases are shared with TRBD2. V was pared by 5 bases and J by 5 bases, with 14 bases of the junction left unmatched. The CDR3 loop spans 17 amino acids. CDR1 is MDHEN and CDR2 is SYDVKM in the germline V gene. The chain's CDR3 is CASSPNDLAGALDTQYF. CDR3 nucleotides: TGTGCCAGCAGTCCTAACGACTTAGCGGGAGCGCTAGATACGCAGTATTTT.

V and J are TRBV6-6 and TRBJ2-6, with D possibly being TRBD2 (6 bases). The germline V gene has CDR1 MNHNY and CDR2 SVGAGI (reference sequence). CDR3 size: 16 residues. With 6 bases removed from V and 1 base from J, the gap between germline ends came to 13 bases. CDR3 sequence (DNA): TGTGCCAGCAGCCCAGGGACTTTATCTGGGGCCAACGTCCTGACTTTC. Its translation is CASSPGTLSGANVLTF.

The chain employs TRBV19 and TRBJ2-2; possibly TRBD2 for D (6 bases). The germline V gene has CDR1 LNHDA and CDR2 SQIVND (reference sequence). V dropped 5 bases and J dropped 0 bases, with 16 bases sitting between them. The CDR3 length is 17 residues. CDR3 region: CASSYGGSRANTGELFF. The CDR3 DNA is TGTGCCAGTAGTTACGGGGGAAGCAGGGCGAACACCGGGGAGCTGTTTTTT.

The chain links TRBV14 to TRBJ2-5; D ambiguous. The CDR3 has 14 amino acids. Germline CDR1 SGHDN, CDR2 FVKESK. The V gene lost 5 bases and the J gene lost 4 bases, with 14 bases spanning the gap. This CDR3 is CASSSSATIETQYF. The CDR3 nucleotides read TGTGCCAGCAGCTCAAGCGCCACTATAGAGACCCAGTACTTC.

The V gene is TRBV7-9, the J gene TRBJ1-1, with unresolved D. The CDR3 is 15 amino acids. CDR1 and CDR2 (germline): SEHNR, FQNEAQ (reference sequence). The germline V and J ends were trimmed by 5 bases and 6 bases, with 19 bases remaining between them. The CDR3 DNA is TGTGCCAGCAGCCGGGAGAACCCCGCTGCGTCTGAAGCTTTCTTT. This encodes CASSRENPAASEAFF.